The 14 T cell receptor beta chains below were found in one sample sequenced in a study of tumor and adjacent non-tumor tissue in lung cancer. Three rounds of nested PCR, following a modified ARM-PCR protocol, produced the TCRbeta library. TCRdb independently ran MiXCR on the multiplex PCR reads; one entry per CDR3 protein. The sample includes approximately 120,000 distinct CDR3 sequences, about 66% seen only once; the top ten take 9.5% to 15%. The template was RNA from unsorted bulk tissue. The specimen was lung tumor tissue. These TCRs come from a young man with non-small cell lung cancer.

Worth noting for this clonotype: A much more abundant neighbour one base away suggests this may be a read error. J is TRBJ2-5 and V is TRBV20-1; D not certain. The CDR3 extends over 13 amino acids. CDR1 and CDR2 from the germline V gene are DFQATT and SNEGSKA (reference sequence). The CDR3 DNA sequence: TGCAGTGTTAGAGAAGAACCTTGGGAGACCCAGTACTTC. Amino acid sequence: CSVREEPWETQYF.

In the case of this clonotype: A read error may account for a junction end that differs from germline. The rearrangement joins TRBV6-5 to TRBJ2-7, with 8 bases matching TRBD2. Germline-derived CDR1 and CDR2 are MNHEY and SVGAGI. The CDR3 is 16 residues long. The CDR3 nucleotides read TGTACCAGCAATTCAGTGTACGGGGGGGTGACCTACGAGCAGTACTTC. Translating gives CTSNSVYGGVTYEQYF.

Note on this clonotype: Germline and junction disagree at one end, which may indicate a read error. J is TRBJ2-1 and V is TRBV30; D ambiguous. The germline V gene has CDR1 GTSNPN and CDR2 SVGIG (reference sequence). This CDR3 comprises 14 residues. The CDR3, as DNA: TGTGCCCTTTTCGTGGCGGAAGCGATCAATGAACAGTTCTTC. Translation: CALFVAEAINEQFF.

A word on this clonotype: At one of its ends the junction is not consistent with the germline gene, which may arise from a read error. The chain employs TRBV11-2 and TRBJ2-1; no clear D gene. There are 13 residues in the CDR3. CDR1 SGHAT and CDR2 FQNNGV come from the germline V gene. CDR3 in DNA: TGTGCCGGCAGCTTAGACCGGCCGCATGGGCACTTCTTC. It is translated as CAGSLDRPHGHFF.

V and J are TRBV7-3 and TRBJ2-3; 7 positions match TRBD1. Germline V lookup: CDR1 SGHTA, CDR2 FQGTGA. The CDR3 has 15 amino acids. V gave up 6 bases and J gave up 1 base; unmatched junction bases: 7. The CDR3 protein is CASSSGTAGTDTQYF. CDR3 in DNA: TGTGCCAGCAGTTCCGGGACAGCGGGCACAGATACGCAGTATTTT.

On this clonotype itself: This CDR3 is missing its conserved last phenylalanine or tryptophan, likely due to a read error. This chain uses TRBV4-3 with TRBJ1-6; D unclear. Germline CDR1 reads LGHNA; CDR2 reads YSLEER. The CDR3 has 13 amino acids. The CDR3, as DNA: TGCACCAGCAGCCTGGAACCGGATTCACCCCTCCACATT. Translated: CTSSLEPDSPLHI.

This clonotype was found a few times. The conserved phenylalanine or tryptophan normally closing the CDR3 is absent here, so this likely arose from a read error. The chain is built from TRBV6-5 and TRBJ2-1, with TRBD2 matching 7 bases. Germline CDR1 is MNHEY and CDR2 is SVGAGI. The CDR3 loop spans 16 amino acids. Trimming took 6 bases from V and 0 from J; bases not matched to a gene: 8. CDR3 sequence (DNA): TGTGCCAGCAGGTCGGACGGGAGGAGCTCCTACAATGAGCAGTTCCTC. Protein product: CASRSDGRSSYNEQFL.

This clonotype appeared a few times. A much bigger clone sits one base away, suggesting this may be a read error. This sequence joins TRBV6-6 and TRBJ2-7; 8 nucleotides line up with TRBD2. With V trimmed by 7 bases and J by 9 bases, 8 bases remained unmatched. Germline loops: CDR1 MNHNY, CDR2 SVGAGI (reference sequence). The CDR3 totals 12 residues. This CDR3 is CASTGGGLGQYF. Written as DNA, the CDR3 is TGTGCCAGCACGGGGGGGGGGCTCGGGCAGTACTTC.

In the case of this clonotype: The junction departs from germline at one end; a sequencing error may be responsible. The V and J genes are TRBV20-1 and TRBJ2-1; D may match TRBD1 or TRBD2 (5 bases each). Germline values: CDR1 DFQATT, CDR2 SNEGSKA (reference sequence). This CDR3 is built from 14 residues. The CDR3 DNA reads as TGCAATTGCCGGGACCTTACCTCCTACAACGAGCAGTTCTTC. Its protein product is CNCRDLTSYNEQFF.

The rearrangement joins TRBV11-2 to TRBJ1-6; weak D call: TRBD1 (5 bases). The germline V gene has CDR1 SGHAT and CDR2 FQNNGV. The CDR3 sequence is 14 residues long. The V gene lost 3 bases and the J gene lost 12 bases, with 15 bases spanning the gap. As DNA, the CDR3 is TGTGCCAGCAGCTTGGGCGACAGCTATTTACCCCTCCACTTT. It is translated as CASSLGDSYLPLHF.

As regards this clonotype: Possible read error: a much larger clone is one base away. J is TRBJ1-1 and V is TRBV4-1, with a tentative D call TRBD1 (6 bases). Germline V lookup: CDR1 MGHRA, CDR2 YSYEKL. The CDR3 extends over 17 amino acids. CDR3 sequence reads: CARSPRGGGQKNTEAFF. DNA for the CDR3: TGCGCCAGGAGCCCCCGAGGGGGGGGACAAAAAAACACTGAAGCTTTCTTT.

Points on this clonotype: One base away lies a much larger clone, so this may be a sequencing read error. The rearrangement uses TRBV10-2 and TRBJ1-1, with a possible D match to TRBD1 (6 bases). The germline CDR1 and CDR2 sequences are WSHSY and SAAADI. The CDR3 totals 11 residues. Trimming pared 8 bases from V and 8 bases from J, leaving 12 bases between. CDR3 DNA sequence: TGCGCCAGCGGACACGGGACAGAAGCTTTCTTT. As protein: CASGHGTEAFF.

This clonotype was counted a single time. It may be a read error: a sequence one base away is much more abundant. The J gene is TRBJ2-1, the V gene TRBV12-3 or TRBV12-4, with D possibly being TRBD2 (6 bases). Trimming pared 6 bases from V and 11 bases from J, leaving 14 bases between. The CDR3 contains 12 residues. CDR3: CASRHLARQQFF. CDR3 coding DNA: TGTGCCAGCAGACACCTAGCGAGGCAGCAGTTCTTC.

The rearrangement joins TRBV24-1 to TRBJ1-2; no reliable D call. The V gene's germline CDR1 is KGHDR and CDR2 SFDVKD. V was cut by 7 bases and J by 3 bases, with 11 bases left in between. The length of the CDR3 is 13 residues. CDR3 bases: TGTGCCACCAGGTCTGGGGAGGACTATGGCTACACCTTC. It encodes CATRSGEDYGYTF.